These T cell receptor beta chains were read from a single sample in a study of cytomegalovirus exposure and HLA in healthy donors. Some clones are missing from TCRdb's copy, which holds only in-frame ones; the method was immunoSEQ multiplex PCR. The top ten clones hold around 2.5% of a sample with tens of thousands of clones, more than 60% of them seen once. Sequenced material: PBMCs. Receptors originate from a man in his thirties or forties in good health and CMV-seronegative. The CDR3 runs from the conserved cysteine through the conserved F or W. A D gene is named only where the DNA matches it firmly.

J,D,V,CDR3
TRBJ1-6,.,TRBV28,CATFGGTYNSPLHF
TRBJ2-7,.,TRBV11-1,CASSSKTAPGYEQYF
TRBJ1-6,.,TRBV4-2,CASSQDAGGSSPLHF
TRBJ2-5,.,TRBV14,CASSQEGGLSGLATQYF
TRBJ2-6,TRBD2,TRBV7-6,CASSLASGGVSGANVLTF
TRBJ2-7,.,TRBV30,CAWSPQGEQYF
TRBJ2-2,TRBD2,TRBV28,CASSPAALAGAGELFF
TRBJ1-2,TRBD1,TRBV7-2,CASSVDRGRSDGYTF
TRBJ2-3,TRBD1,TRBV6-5,CASRTGTGVTDTQYF
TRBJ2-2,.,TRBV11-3,CASSPLRVHGELFF
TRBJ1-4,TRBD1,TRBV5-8,CASSPWDRTNEKLFF
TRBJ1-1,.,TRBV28,CASSLSQFANTEAFF
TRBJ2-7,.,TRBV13,CASRQQGGLSYEQYF
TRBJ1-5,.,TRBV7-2,CASSRSGDNQPQHF
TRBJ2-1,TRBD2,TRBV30,CAWSVRTSGDYNEQFF
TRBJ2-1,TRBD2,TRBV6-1,CASSLTSGAYNEQFF
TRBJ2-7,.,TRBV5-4,CASSLQGRGLHEQYF
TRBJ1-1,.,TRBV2,CAVRSGHMNTEAFF
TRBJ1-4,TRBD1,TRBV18,CASSPRAWTGVNEKLFF
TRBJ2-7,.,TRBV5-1,CASSSGVADEQYF